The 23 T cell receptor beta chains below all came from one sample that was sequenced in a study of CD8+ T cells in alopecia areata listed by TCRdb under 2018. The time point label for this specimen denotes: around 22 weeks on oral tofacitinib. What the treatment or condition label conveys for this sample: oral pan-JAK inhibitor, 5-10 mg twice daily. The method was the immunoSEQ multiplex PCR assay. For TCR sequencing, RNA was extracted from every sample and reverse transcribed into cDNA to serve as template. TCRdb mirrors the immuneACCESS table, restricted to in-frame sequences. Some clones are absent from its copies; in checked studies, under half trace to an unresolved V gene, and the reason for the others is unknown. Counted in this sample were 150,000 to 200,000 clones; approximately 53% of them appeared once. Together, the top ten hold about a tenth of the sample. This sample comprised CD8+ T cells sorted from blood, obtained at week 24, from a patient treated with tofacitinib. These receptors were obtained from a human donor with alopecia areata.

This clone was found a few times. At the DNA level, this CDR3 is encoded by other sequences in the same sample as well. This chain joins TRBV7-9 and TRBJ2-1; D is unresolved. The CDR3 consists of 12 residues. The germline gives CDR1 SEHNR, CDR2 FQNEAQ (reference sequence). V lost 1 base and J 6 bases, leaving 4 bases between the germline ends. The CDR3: CASSLGTNEQFF. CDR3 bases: TGTGCCAGCAGCTTAGGAACCAATGAGCAGTTCTTC.

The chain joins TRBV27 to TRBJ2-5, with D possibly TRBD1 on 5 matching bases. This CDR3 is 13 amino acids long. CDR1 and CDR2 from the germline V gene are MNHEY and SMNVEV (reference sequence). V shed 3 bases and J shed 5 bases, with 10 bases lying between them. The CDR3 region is CASSFRAGETQYF. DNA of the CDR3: TGTGCCAGCAGTTTCAGGGCCGGGGAGACCCAGTACTTC.

The CDR3 nucleotides are TGTGCCAGCAGCTACGGGACAGAAAGCAATCAGCCCCAGCATTTT. This encodes CASSYGTESNQPQHF. The V and J genes are TRBV11-2 and TRBJ1-5, with 7 bases lining up with TRBD1. Germline V lookup: CDR1 SGHAT, CDR2 FQNNGV. V gave up 4 bases and J gave up 1 base; unmatched junction bases: 4. This CDR3 contains 15 residues.

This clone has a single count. The CDR3, as DNA: TGTGCCTGGAAGGGGCTCGGCTATGGCTACACCTTC. It yields the protein CAWKGLGYGYTF. The chain carries TRBV30 and TRBJ1-2, with TRBD1 as a possible D gene (5 bases). The germline V gene encodes CDR1 GTSNPN and CDR2 SVGIG (reference sequence). V was cut by 4 bases and J by 4 bases, with 10 bases left in between. The CDR3 is made up of 12 amino acids.

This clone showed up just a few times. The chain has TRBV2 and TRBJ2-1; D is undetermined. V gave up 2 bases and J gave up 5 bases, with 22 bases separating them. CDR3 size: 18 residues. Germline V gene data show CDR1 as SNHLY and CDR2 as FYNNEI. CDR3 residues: CASSENALGPPVDNEQFF. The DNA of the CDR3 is TGTGCCAGCAGTGAAAACGCCCTGGGCCCCCCTGTTGACAATGAGCAGTTCTTC.

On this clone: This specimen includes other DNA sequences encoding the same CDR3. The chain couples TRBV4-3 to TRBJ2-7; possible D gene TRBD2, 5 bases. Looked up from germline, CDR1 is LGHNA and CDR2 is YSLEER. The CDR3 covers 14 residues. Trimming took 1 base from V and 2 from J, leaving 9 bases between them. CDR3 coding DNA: TGCGCCAGCAGCCAAGGGACGGGAACCTACGAGCAGTACTTC. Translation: CASSQGTGTYEQYF.

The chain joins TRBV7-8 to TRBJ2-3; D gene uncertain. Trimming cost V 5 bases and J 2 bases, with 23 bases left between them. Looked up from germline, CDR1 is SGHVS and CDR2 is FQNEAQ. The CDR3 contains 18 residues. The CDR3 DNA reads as TGTGCCAGCAGCCCAGCATTGAGAGCCGTTGTTAACACAGATACGCAGTATTTT. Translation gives CASSPALRAVVNTDTQYF.

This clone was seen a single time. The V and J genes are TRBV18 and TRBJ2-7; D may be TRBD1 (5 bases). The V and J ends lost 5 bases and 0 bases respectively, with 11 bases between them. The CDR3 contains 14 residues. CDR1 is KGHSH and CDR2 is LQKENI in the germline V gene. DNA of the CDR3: TGTGCCAGCTCAAAGACAGAGAGCTCCTACGAGCAGTACTTC. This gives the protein CASSKTESSYEQYF.

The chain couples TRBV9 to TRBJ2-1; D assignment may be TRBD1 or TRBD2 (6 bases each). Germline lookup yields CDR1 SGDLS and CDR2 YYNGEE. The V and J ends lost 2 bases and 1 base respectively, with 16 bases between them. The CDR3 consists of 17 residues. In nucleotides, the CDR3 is TGTGCCAGCAGCGTTGGTTCGTCGGGGGCGTCCTACAATGAGCAGTTCTTC. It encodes CASSVGSSGASYNEQFF.

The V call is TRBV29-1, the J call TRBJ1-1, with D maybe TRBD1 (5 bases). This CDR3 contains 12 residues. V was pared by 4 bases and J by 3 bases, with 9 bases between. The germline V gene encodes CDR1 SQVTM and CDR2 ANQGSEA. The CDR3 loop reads CSVGGIDTEAFF. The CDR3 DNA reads TGCAGCGTTGGGGGGATCGACACTGAAGCTTTCTTT.

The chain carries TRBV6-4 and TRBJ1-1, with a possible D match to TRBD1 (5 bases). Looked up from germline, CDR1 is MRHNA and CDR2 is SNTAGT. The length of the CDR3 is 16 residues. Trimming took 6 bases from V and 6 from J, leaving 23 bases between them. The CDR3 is CASRAAGGDPGPEAFF. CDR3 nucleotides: TGTGCCAGCAGAGCCGCCGGGGGGGACCCGGGACCTGAAGCTTTCTTT.

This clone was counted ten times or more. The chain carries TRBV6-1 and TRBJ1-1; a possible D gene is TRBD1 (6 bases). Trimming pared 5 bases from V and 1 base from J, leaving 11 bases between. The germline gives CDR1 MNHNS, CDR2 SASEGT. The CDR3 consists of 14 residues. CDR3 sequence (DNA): TGTGCCAGCAGTTATGGACAGAGGAACACTGAAGCTTTCTTT. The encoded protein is CASSYGQRNTEAFF.

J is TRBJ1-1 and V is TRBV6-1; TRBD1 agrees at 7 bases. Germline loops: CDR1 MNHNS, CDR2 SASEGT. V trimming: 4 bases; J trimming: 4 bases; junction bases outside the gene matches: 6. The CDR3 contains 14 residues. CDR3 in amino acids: CASSARQGGTEAFF. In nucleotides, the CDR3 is TGTGCCAGCAGTGCCCGACAGGGAGGCACTGAAGCTTTCTTT.

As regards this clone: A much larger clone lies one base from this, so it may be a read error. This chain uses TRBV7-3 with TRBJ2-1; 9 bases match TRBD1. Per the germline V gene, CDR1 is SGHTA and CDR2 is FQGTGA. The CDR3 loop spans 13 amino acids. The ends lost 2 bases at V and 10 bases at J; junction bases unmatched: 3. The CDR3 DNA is TGTGCCAGCAGCTTAGACAGGGGGGAGGAGCAGTTCTTC. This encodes CASSLDRGEEQFF.

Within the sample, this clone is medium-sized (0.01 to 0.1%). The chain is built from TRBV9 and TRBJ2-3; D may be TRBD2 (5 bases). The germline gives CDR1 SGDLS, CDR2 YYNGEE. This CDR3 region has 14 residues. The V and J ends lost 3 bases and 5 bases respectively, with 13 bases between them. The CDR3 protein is CASSAYRGLDTQYF. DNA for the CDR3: TGTGCCAGCAGCGCTTATCGCGGGCTAGATACGCAGTATTTT. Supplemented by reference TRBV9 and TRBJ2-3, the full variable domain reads DSGVTQTPKHLITATGQRVTLRCSPRSGDLSVYWYQQSLDQGLQFLIQYYNGEERAKGNILERFSAQQFPDLHSELNLSSLELGDSALYFCASSAYRGLDTQYFGPGTRLTVL.

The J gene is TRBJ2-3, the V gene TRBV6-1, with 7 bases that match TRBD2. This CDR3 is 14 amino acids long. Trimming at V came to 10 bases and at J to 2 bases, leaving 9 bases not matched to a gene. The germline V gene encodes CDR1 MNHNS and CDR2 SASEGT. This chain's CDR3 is CATDFRDYTDTQYF. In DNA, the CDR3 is TGTGCCACCGATTTCCGGGACTACACAGATACGCAGTATTTT.

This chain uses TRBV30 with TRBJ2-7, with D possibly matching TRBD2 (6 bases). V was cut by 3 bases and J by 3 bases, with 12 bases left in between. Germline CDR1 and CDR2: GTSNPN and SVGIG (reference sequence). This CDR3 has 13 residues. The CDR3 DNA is TGTGCCTGGAGCGGGACTTCAGACTACGAGCAGTACTTC. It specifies CAWSGTSDYEQYF. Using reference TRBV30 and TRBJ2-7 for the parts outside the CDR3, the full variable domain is SQTIHQWPATLVQPVGSPLSLECTVEGTSNPNLYWYRQAAGRGLQLLFYSVGIGQISSEVPQNLSASRPQDRQFILSSKKLLLSDSGFYLCAWSGTSDYEQYFGPGTRLTVT.

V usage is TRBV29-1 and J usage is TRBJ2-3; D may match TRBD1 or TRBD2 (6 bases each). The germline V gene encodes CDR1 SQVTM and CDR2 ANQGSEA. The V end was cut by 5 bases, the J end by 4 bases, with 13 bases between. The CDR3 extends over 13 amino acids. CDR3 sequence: CSVISGAPDTQYF. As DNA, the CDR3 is TGCAGCGTTATCTCGGGGGCTCCAGATACGCAGTATTTT.

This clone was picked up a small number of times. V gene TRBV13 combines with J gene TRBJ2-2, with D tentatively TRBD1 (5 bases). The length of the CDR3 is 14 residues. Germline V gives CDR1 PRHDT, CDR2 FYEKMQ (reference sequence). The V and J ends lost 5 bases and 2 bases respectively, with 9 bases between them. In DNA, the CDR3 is TGTGCCAGCAGCGCGACAGATAACACCGGGGAGCTGTTTTTT. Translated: CASSATDNTGELFF.

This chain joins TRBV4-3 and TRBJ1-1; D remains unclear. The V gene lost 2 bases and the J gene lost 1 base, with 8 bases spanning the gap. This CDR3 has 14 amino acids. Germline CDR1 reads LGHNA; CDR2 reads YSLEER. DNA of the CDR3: TGCGCCAGCAGCCAAACCCGAGGGAACACTGAAGCTTTCTTT. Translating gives CASSQTRGNTEAFF.

DNA for the CDR3: TGTGCCAGCACCCTCGACGGTTATAGCAATCAGCCCCAGCATTTT. This translates into CASTLDGYSNQPQHF. V gene TRBV27 combines with J gene TRBJ1-5; D is unresolved. The CDR3 length is 15 residues. Germline V gene data show CDR1 as MNHEY and CDR2 as SMNVEV (reference sequence). Trimming left V 7 bases short and J 0 bases short, with 13 bases between.

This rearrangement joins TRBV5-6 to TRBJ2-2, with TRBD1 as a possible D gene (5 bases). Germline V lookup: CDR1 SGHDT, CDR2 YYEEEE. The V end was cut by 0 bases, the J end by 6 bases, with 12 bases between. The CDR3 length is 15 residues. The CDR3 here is CASSLDGRVAGELFF. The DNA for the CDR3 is TGTGCCAGCAGCTTGGATGGCAGGGTAGCCGGGGAGCTGTTTTTT. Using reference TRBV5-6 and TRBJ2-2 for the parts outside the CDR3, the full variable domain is DAGVTQSPTHLIKTRGQQVTLRCSPKSGHDTVSWYQQALGQGPQFIFQYYEEEERQRGNFPDRFSGHQFPNYSSELNVNALLLGDSALYLCASSLDGRVAGELFFGEGSRLTVL.

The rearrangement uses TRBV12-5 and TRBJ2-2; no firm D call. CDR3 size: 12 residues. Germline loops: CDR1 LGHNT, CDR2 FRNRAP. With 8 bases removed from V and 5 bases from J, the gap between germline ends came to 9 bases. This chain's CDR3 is CASLGRTGELFF. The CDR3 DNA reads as TGTGCTAGTCTCGGGCGGACCGGGGAGCTGTTTTTT. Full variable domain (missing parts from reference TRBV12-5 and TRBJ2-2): DARVTQTPRHKVTEMGQEVTMRCQPILGHNTVFWYRQTMMQGLELLAYFRNRAPLDDSGMPKDRFSAEMPDATLATLKIQPSEPRDSAVYFCASLGRTGELFFGEGSRLTVL.